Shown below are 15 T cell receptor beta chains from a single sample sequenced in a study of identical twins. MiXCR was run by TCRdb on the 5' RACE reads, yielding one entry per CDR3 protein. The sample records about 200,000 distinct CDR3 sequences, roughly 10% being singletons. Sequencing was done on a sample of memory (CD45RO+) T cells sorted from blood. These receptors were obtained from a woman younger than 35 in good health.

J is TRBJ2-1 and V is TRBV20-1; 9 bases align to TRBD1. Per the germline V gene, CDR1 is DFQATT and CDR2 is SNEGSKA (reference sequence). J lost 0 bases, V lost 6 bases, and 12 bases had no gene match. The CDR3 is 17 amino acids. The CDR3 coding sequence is TGCAGTGCGTCCGGGACAGGGCTCCTCAGCTCCTACAATGAGCAGTTCTTC. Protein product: CSASGTGLLSSYNEQFF.

Here the CDR3 reads CASRKADRGLYGYTF. The CDR3 bases are TGTGCCAGCAGGAAGGCCGACAGGGGGCTCTATGGCTACACCTTC. V is TRBV6-1 and J is TRBJ1-2; TRBD1 matches at 10 bases. The CDR3 has 15 amino acids. Germline V lookup: CDR1 MNHNS, CDR2 SASEGT. With 6 bases clipped from V and 4 bases from J, the junction kept 8 bases outside the gene matches.

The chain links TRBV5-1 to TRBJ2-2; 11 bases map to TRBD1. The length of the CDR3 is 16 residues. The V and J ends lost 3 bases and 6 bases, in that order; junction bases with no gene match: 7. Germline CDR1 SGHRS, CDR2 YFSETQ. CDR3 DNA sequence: TGCGCCAGCAGCTCAGGACAGGGGGCGTACGCCGGGGAGCTGTTTTTT. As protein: CASSSGQGAYAGELFF.

The CDR3 protein is CASSTILAGGQNEQFF. In DNA form, the CDR3 reads TGCGCCAGCAGCACTATACTAGCGGGGGGGCAGAATGAGCAGTTCTTC. The chain is built from TRBV5-1 and TRBJ2-1, with 13 bases lining up with TRBD2. Per the germline V gene, CDR1 is SGHRS and CDR2 is YFSETQ. This CDR3 spans 16 amino acids. Trimming took 4 bases from V and 7 from J; bases not matched to a gene: 8.

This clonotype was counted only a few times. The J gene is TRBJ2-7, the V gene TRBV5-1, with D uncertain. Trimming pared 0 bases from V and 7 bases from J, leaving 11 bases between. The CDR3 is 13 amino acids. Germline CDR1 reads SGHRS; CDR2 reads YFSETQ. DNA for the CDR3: TGCGCCAGCAGCTTGGTTGTAGCAAGAGAGCAGTACTTC. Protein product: CASSLVVAREQYF.

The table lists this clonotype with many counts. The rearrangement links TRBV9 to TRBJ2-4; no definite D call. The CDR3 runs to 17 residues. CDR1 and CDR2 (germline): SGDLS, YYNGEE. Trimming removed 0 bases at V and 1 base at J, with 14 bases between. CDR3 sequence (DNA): TGTGCCAGCAGCGTAGGGCTTGAGAGTACGGCCAAAAACATTCAGTACTTC. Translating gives CASSVGLESTAKNIQYF.

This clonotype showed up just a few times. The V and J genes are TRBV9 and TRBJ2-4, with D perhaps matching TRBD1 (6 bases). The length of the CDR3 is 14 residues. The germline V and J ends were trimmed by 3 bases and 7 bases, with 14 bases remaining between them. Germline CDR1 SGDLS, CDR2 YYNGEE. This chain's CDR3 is CASSEDSWGNIQYF. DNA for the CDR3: TGTGCCAGCAGCGAGGACAGTTGGGGTAACATTCAGTACTTC. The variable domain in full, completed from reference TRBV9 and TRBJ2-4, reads DSGVTQTPKHLITATGQRVTLRCSPRSGDLSVYWYQQSLDQGLQFLIQYYNGEERAKGNILERFSAQQFPDLHSELNLSSLELGDSALYFCASSEDSWGNIQYFGAGTRLSVL.

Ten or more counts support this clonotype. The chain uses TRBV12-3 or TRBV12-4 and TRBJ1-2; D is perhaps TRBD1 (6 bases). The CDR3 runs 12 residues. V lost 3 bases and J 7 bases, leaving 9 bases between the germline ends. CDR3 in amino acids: CASSFRGLGYTF. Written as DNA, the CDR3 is TGTGCCAGCAGTTTCAGGGGTCTTGGCTACACCTTC.

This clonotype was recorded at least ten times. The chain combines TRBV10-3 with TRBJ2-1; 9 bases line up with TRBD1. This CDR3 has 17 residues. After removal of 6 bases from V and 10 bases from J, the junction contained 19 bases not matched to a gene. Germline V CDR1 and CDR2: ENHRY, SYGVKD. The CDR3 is CAIRSDIIRDRVREQFF. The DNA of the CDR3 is TGTGCCATCAGATCCGACATTATCCGGGACAGGGTAAGGGAGCAGTTCTTC.

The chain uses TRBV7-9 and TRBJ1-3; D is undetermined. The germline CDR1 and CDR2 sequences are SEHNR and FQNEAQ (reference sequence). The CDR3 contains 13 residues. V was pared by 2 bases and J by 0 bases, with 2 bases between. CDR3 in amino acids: CASSLPSGNTIYF. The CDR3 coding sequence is TGTGCCAGCAGCTTACCCTCTGGAAACACCATATATTTT. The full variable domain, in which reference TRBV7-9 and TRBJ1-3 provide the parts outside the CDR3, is DTGVSQNPRHKITKRGQNVTFRCDPISEHNRLYWYRQTLGQGPEFLTYFQNEAQLEKSRLLSDRFSAERPKGSFSTLEIQRTEQGDSAMYLCASSLPSGNTIYFGEGSWLTVV.

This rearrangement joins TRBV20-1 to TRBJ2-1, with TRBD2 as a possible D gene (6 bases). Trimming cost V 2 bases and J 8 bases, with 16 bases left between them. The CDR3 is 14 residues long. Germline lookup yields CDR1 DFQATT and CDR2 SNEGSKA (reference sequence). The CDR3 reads CSARPAGRPDEQFF. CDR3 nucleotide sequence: TGCAGTGCTAGACCGGCGGGGAGGCCGGATGAGCAGTTCTTC.

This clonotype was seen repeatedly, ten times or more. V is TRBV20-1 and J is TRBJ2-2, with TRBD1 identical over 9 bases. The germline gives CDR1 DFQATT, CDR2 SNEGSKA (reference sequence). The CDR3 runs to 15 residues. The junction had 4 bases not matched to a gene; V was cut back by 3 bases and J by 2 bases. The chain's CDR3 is CSARADRGNTGELFF. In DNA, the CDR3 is TGCAGTGCTAGGGCGGACAGGGGAAACACCGGGGAGCTGTTTTTT.

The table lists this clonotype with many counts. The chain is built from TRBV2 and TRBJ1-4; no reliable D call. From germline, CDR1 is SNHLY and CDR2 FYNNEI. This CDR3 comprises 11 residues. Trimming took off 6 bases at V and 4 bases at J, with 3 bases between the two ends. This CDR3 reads CASRGNEKLFF. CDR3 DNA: TGTGCCAGCAGAGGTAATGAAAAACTGTTTTTT.

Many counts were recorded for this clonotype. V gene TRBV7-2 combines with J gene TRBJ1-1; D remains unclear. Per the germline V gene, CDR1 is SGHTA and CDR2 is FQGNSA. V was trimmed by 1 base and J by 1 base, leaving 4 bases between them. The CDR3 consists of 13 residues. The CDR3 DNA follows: TGTGCCAGCAGCTTAGTAGCGAACACTGAAGCTTTCTTT. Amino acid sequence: CASSLVANTEAFF.

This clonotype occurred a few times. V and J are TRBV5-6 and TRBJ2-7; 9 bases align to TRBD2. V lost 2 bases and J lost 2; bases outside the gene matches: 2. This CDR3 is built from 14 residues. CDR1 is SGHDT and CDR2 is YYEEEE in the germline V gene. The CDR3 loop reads CASSFVAGAYEQYF. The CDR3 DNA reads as TGTGCCAGCAGCTTTGTAGCGGGAGCCTACGAGCAGTACTTC.